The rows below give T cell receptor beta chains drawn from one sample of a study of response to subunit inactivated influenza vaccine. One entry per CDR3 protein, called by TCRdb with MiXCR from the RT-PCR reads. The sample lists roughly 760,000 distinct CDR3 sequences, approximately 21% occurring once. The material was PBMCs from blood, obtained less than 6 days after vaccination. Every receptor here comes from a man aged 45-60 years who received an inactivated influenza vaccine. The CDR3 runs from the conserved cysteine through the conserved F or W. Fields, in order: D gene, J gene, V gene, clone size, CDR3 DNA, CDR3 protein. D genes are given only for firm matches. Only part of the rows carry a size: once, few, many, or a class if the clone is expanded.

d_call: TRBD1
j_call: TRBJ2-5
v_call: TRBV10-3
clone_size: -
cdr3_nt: TGTGCCATCAGGGACAAGACAGGGGGCGAGACCCAGTACTTC
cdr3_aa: CAIRDKTGGETQYF

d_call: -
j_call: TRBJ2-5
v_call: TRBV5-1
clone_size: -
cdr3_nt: TGCGCCAGCAGCTCCAACGTAGGGGTTCCGCAAGAGACCCAGTACTTC
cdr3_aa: CASSSNVGVPQETQYF

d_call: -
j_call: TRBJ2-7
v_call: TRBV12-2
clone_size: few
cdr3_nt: TGTGCAAGTCGCTTAGCGTTATCTAGCCACTCCTACGAGCAGTACTTC
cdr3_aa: CASRLALSSHSYEQYF

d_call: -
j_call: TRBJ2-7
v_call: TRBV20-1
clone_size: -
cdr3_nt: TGCAGTGCTAGAGATGCAGCGGTGACCTACGAGCAGTACTTC
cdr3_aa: CSARDAAVTYEQYF

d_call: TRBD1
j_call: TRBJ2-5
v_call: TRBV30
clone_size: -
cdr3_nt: TGTGCCTGGAGTGCAGGGGGCGCGTTAGGAGAGACCCAGTACTTC
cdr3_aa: CAWSAGGALGETQYF

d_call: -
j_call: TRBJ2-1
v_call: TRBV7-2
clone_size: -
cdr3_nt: TGTGCCAGCAGCTTCGATAGGAGCACGGGTGAGCAGTTCTTC
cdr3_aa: CASSFDRSTGEQFF

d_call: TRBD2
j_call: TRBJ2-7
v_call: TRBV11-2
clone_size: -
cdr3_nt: TGTGCCAGCAGCTTAGTCTCAGCGGGAGTCGCCTACGAGCAGTACTTC
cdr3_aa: CASSLVSAGVAYEQYF

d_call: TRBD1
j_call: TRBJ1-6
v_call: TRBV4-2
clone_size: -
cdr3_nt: TGTGCCAGCAGCCAGGCGACAGGGAGGAATTCACCCCTCCACTTT
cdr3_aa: CASSQATGRNSPLHF

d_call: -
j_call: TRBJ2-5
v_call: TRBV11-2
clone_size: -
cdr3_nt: TGTGCCAGCAGCCCGACTTCGGGGGAGACCCAGTACTTC
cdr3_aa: CASSPTSGETQYF

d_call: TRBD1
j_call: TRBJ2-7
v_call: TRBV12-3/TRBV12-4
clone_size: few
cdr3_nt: TGTGCCAGCAGTTTCGACAGGGCACAGCAGTACTTC
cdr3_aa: CASSFDRAQQYF

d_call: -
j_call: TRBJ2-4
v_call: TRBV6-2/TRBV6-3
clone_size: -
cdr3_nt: TGTGCCAGCAGTTACTCCCCGGAACTAGCCAAAAACATTCAGTACTTC
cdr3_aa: CASSYSPELAKNIQYF

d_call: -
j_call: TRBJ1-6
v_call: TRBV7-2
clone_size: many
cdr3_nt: TGTGCCAGCAGCTTAGCGCGGGGGCGCGATTCACCCCTCCACTTT
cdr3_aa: CASSLARGRDSPLHF

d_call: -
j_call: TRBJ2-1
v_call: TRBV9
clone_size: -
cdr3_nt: TGTGCCAGCAGCGTAGTGGAGGGAGTATCCTACAATGAGCAGTTCTTC
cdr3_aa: CASSVVEGVSYNEQFF

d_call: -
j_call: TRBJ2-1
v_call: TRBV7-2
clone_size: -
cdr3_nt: TGTGCCAGCAGCTTACCGAGGTCAGATCAGTTCTTC
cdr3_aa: CASSLPRSDQFF

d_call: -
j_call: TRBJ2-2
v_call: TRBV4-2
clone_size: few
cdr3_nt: TGTGCCAGCAACACGGTCTTAGGGCGTCGATTAGGGGACACCGGGGAGCTGTTTTTT
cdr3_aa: CASNTVLGRRLGDTGELFF

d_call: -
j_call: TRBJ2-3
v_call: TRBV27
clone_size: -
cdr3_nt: TGTGCCAGCAGCCCCGTCGGTGCAGATACGCAGTATTTT
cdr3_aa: CASSPVGADTQYF

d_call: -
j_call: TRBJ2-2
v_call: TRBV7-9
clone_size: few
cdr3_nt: TGTGCCAGCAGCTTCGGGACTTTGAACACCGGGGAGCTGTTTTTT
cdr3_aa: CASSFGTLNTGELFF

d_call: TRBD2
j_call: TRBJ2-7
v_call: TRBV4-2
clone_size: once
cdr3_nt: TGTGCCAGCAGCCAAGATCATTTTTTAACTAGCGGGAGTTATGAGCAGTACTTC
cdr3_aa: CASSQDHFLTSGSYEQYF

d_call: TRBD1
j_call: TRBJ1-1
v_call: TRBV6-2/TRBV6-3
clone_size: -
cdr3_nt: TGTGCCAGCAGTCCACATGGGACAGTGCTCATGAACACTGAAGCTTTCTTT
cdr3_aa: CASSPHGTVLMNTEAFF

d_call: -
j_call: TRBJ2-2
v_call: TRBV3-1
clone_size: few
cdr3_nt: TGTGCCAGCAGCCGAACGGACAGCGGGGAGCTGTTTTTT
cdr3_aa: CASSRTDSGELFF

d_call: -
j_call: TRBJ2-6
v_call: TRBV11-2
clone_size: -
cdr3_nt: TGTGCCAGCAGCCTCCTGGTCTCTGGGGCCAACGTCCTGACTTTC
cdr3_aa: CASSLLVSGANVLTF

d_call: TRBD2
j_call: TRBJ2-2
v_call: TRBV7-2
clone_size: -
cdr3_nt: TGTGCCAGCAGCTTGAGACTAGCGGAGACCGGGGAGCTGTTTTTT
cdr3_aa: CASSLRLAETGELFF

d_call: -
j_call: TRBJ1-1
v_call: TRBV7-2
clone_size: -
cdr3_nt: TGTGCCAGCAGCTTTCTTCCTATGGGAACTGAAGCTTTCTTT
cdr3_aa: CASSFLPMGTEAFF

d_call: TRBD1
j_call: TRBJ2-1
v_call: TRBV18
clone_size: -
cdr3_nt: TGTGCCAGCGCTCCAAGGGACAGGGGCAATGAGCAGTTCTTC
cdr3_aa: CASAPRDRGNEQFF

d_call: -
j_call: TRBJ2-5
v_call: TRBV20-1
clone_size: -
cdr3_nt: TGCAGTGCTACGCGCCCGAACCAAGAGACCCAGTACTTC
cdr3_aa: CSATRPNQETQYF

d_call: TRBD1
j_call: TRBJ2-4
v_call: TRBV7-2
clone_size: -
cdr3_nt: TGTGCCAGCAGCTTGGGCAGGGGGCGAGTGAACATTCAGTACTTC
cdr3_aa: CASSLGRGRVNIQYF

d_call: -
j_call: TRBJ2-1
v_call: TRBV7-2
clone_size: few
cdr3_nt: TGTGCCAGCAGCTTAAATTTCCATGAGCAGTTCTTC
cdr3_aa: CASSLNFHEQFF

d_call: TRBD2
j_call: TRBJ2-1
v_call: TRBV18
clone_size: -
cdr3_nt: TGTGCCAGCTCACTACTAGCGGGAGGGATATACAATGAGCAGTTCTTC
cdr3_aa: CASSLLAGGIYNEQFF

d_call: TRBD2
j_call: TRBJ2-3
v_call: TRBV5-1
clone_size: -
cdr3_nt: TGCGCCAGCAGCTTGGGAGCGGGAGATACAGATACGCAGTATTTT
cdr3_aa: CASSLGAGDTDTQYF

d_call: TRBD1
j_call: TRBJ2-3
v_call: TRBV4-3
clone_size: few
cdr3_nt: TGCGCCAGCAGCCAAGACGACAGGGGGGAGGGGGATACGCAGTATTTT
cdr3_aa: CASSQDDRGEGDTQYF